Given below is one T cell receptor (beta chain) in context. The antigen is unknown. The data are from a study of metastatic and nonmetastatic thyroid tumors. Study-level background: It was across blood and tumor or nodule tissue from malignant and benign thyroid patients that repertoires were compared. Study-wide points: Benign nodules reportedly had significantly lower TCR beta diversity than malignant thyroid tumors in blood and tumor.

Patients underwent thyroid surgery, and none had received any treatment before it. In the authors' workflow: A classifier of distant metastasis in papillary thyroid cancer was built from CDR3 differences (across clinicopathological groups). TCRdb called clones again from the PCR reads with MiXCR. TCRdb, not the original authors, processed these V and J calls. The sample has thousands of clones, roughly a third seen once. V was cut by 0 bases and J by 1 base, with 15 bases left in between. CDR3 length equals 17 residues. Germline CDR1 is MNHEY and CDR2 is SVGEGT. This receptor was taken from a male donor with papillary thyroid cancer or a benign thyroid nodule (not recorded which). Some clones in this sample may be carry-over from other donors' samples. V and J are TRBV6-2 or TRBV6-3 and TRBJ1-2; no firm D call. Sequenced input: adjacent normal tissue. The chain's CDR3 is CASSYSSWRDFNYGYTF. The CDR3 DNA follows: TGTGCCAGCAGTTACTCGTCCTGGAGGGATTTTAACTATGGCTACACCTTC.